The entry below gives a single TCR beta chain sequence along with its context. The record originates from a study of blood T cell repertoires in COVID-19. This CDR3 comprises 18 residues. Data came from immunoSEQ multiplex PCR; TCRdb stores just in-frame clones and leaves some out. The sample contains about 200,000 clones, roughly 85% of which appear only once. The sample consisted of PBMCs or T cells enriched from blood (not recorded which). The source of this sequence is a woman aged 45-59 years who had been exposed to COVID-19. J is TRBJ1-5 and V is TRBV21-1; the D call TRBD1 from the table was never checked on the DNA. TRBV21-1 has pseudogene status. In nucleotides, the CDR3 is TGTGCCAGCAACTCAACAAGTGGCAGGGGGCAAAGAGATCAGCCCCAGCATTTT. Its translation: CASNSTSGRGQRDQPQHF.